This T cell receptor beta chain originates from a study of blood T cells in healthy people across ages. Study outcomes and limitations: Observed TCR beta diversity per million T cells went down as age went up. This fall followed a roughly linear course with age. Naive CD4+ cell counts and diversity both ran higher in long-lived than in aged donors.

It was with a sample-barcoded 5' primer and a J-beta primer mix that a second PCR of about 6 to 12 cycles was run. The authors tagged each cDNA molecule using a template-switch adaptor with 12 random nucleotides. TCRdb processed the 5' RACE reads anew with MiXCR; each CDR3 protein has one entry. This sample has hundreds of thousands of distinct CDR3 sequences; about three fifths occur once, and the top ten carry 20% to 25%. There are 15 residues in the CDR3. A word on this clonotype: The target antigen is unknown.

The sample comprised blood. The rearrangement joins TRBV21-1 to TRBJ2-1; the DNA was not compared with TRBD1, the D call given in the table. TRBV21-1 counts as a pseudogene. The source of this sequence is a man between 25 and 39 years old in good health. CDR3 sequence (DNA): TGTGCCAGCAGCAACCGGGACGGAGGAGGGGATGAGCAGTTCTTC. This codes for CASSNRDGGGDEQFF.